The clone carrying this T cell receptor (beta chain) was observed a handful of times. Antigen: not known. This sample is drawn from a study of early T cells in non-severe SARS-CoV-2 infection. Across the study: Unsorted whole-blood RNA was sequenced in bulk, leaving chains unpaired.

One entry per CDR3 protein results from TCRdb running MiXCR on the 5' RACE reads. The sample includes roughly 47,000 distinct CDR3 sequences, less than 30% of them seen just once. Study-wide points: VDJdb-based matching was biased toward anti-spike CD8 responses and missed private and CD4 specificities.

The sample in question was whole blood, obtained at baseline. This receptor was taken from an adult who was a healthcare worker with PCR-confirmed SARS-CoV-2 infection or an uninfected control (not recorded which).

Here the CDR3 DNA reads TGTGCCAGCAGTTACAGGGGTCGGTACGAGCAGTACTTC. This sequence encodes CASSYRGRYEQYF. The chain carries TRBV6-5 and TRBJ2-7; the D gene is possibly TRBD1 (5 bases). Germline assignment: CDR1 MNHEY and CDR2 SVGAGI. CDR3 length: 13 residues. V was cut by 2 bases and J by 4 bases, with 9 bases left in between.